This TCR beta chain was sequenced in a study of blood T cell repertoires in COVID-19. Turning to the study itself: COVID-19 samples, acute and convalescent, were from the United States, Italy and Spain. PBMCs, B-cell-depleted T cells, or T cells provided the cDNA or gDNA that made up the material.

Trimming stripped 2 bases from V and 8 bases from J, with 3 bases between. Germline assignment: CDR1 MNHNS and CDR2 SASEGT. The CDR3 is 10 residues long. Only a few counts were recorded for this clone. In the authors' workflow: Cell counts per sample came from amplifying reference gene primers. The table came from immunoSEQ multiplex PCR; TCRdb's copy has only in-frame clones and leaves some out. That table gives V, J and clone size, and the DNA gave D and trimming. The repertoire holds some 110,000 clones, around 80% seen once, with roughly 2.7% in the top ten. The sample was peripheral blood. The chain links TRBV6-1 to TRBJ1-1; D uncertain. The source of this sequence is a man in his fifties or sixties with acute or convalescent COVID-19. The DNA of the CDR3 is TGTGCCAGCAGTGAAATAGAAGCTTTCTTT. As protein: CASSEIEAFF.